This record looks at one T cell receptor beta chain sequence and its context. The target antigen is unknown. The record originates from a study of vaccination effects on CD4 cells after COVID-19. Study-wide context: Vaccine administered to participants consisted of two doses of either BNT162b2 or mRNA-1273.

Sequencing used immunoSEQ multiplex PCR; TCRdb keeps in-frame clones, though not all of them. The sample includes tens of thousands of clones, more than 60% of them seen just once. Germline lookup yields CDR1 SEHNR and CDR2 FQNEAQ (reference sequence). The CDR3 covers 12 residues. Trimming cost V 2 bases and J 4 bases, with 5 bases left between them. Study results and limitations: The authors studied few convalescent patients and collected no early post-infection timepoints. Healthy vaccinees' vaccine-induced clones included only 1 of 255 that recognized common cold coronaviruses. Clonal contraction was marked in infection- and vaccine-induced clones late after vaccination.

Within the ViraFEST assay, antigen-specific CD4+ T cells underwent expansion with viral peptide pools prior to sequencing. After more than 8 days in culture, the CD4+ T cells were isolated. All vaccine recipients tested negative for nucleocapsid antibodies and had never contracted SARS-CoV-2 infection. The origin of this receptor is a human donor who received a COVID-19 vaccine. Specimen: CD4+ T cells from PBMCs cultured with SARS-CoV-2 spike peptides, collected before COVID-19 vaccination. V and J are TRBV7-9 and TRBJ2-5; the D is unclear. The DNA for the CDR3 is TGTGCCAGCAGCTTACTGCGAGAGACCCAGTACTTC. Its translation is CASSLLRETQYF.